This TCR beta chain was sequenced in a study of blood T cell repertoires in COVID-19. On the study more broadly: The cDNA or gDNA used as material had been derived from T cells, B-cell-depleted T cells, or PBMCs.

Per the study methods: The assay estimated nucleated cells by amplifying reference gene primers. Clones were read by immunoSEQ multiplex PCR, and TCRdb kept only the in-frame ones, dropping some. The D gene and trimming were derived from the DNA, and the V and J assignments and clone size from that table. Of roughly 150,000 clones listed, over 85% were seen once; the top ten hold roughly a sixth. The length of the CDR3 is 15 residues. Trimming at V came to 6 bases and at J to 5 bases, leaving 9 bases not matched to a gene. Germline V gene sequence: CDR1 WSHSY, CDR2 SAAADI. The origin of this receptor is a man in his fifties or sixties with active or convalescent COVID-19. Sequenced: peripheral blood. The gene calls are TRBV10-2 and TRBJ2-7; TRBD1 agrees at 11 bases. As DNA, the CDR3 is TGCGCCAGCAGATTACCCGGGACAGGGGGTGACGAGCAGTACTTC. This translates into CASRLPGTGGDEQYF.